Shown below are 26 T cell receptor beta chains from a single sample sequenced in a study of beta chain features in type 1 diabetes. Study-level findings and limits: Type 1 diabetes patients showed a moderate but significant shortening of TCRB CDR3s in all four CD4+ subsets.

Antigens for these TCRs are unknown. Expressed TCRB transcripts were sequenced because the entire RNA isolate underwent reverse transcription. The data were produced by immunoSEQ multiplex PCR, yet TCRdb's version contains in-frame clones alone and is incomplete. The table includes 300,000 to 350,000 clones, around 9% detected once. The sequenced sample was central memory CD4+ T cells from blood. The receptors were sampled from a man younger than 40 with type 1 diabetes.

The V and J genes are TRBV29-1 and TRBJ1-2, with D unresolved. V was shortened by 1 base and J by 0 bases, with 6 bases between the two germline ends. CDR3 size: 13 residues. From germline, CDR1 is SQVTM and CDR2 ANQGSEA. CDR3 coding DNA: TGCAGCGTTGAAGTTGTGGCTAACTATGGCTACACCTTC. Amino acids: CSVEVVANYGYTF.

This clone has a handful of counts. This rearrangement joins TRBV5-1 to TRBJ1-2, with D possibly matching TRBD1 (5 bases). Germline CDR1 SGHRS, CDR2 YFSETQ. With 0 bases removed from V and 5 bases from J, the gap between germline ends came to 8 bases. This CDR3 spans 13 amino acids. CDR3: CASSLAEGYGYTF. The CDR3 nucleotides are TGCGCCAGCAGCTTGGCGGAGGGGTATGGCTACACCTTC.

V is TRBV5-6 and J is TRBJ2-1; D call uncertain. V shed 3 bases and J shed 12 bases, with 7 bases lying between them. The germline gives CDR1 SGHDT, CDR2 YYEEEE. The CDR3 contains 10 residues. The CDR3 region is CASSSVRQFF. CDR3 DNA sequence: TGTGCCAGCAGCTCAGTGAGGCAGTTCTTC.

This clone was observed a few times. This chain connects TRBV7-2 to TRBJ2-5, with D possibly being TRBD1 or TRBD2 (5 bases each). CDR1 SGHTA and CDR2 FQGNSA come from the germline V gene. The CDR3 extends over 15 amino acids. V shed 2 bases and J shed 7 bases, with 17 bases lying between them. The DNA of the CDR3 is TGTGCCAGCAGCTTATCGTCAGGGACGGGTACGACCCAGTACTTC. Residues: CASSLSSGTGTTQYF.

There are many counts of this clone. The chain recombines TRBV28 with TRBJ1-1, with a tentative D call TRBD1 (5 bases). Germline-derived CDR1 and CDR2 are MDHEN and SYDVKM. The V end was cut by 8 bases, the J end by 6 bases, with 16 bases between. CDR3 length: 13 amino acids. The CDR3 nucleotides read TGTGCCAGCGTTGAACGGGGGAGGTCTGAAGCTTTCTTT. Residues: CASVERGRSEAFF.

This clone was counted a few times. V and J are TRBV11-2 and TRBJ2-2, with D possibly being TRBD1 (6 bases). The germline gives CDR1 SGHAT, CDR2 FQNNGV. The CDR3 spans 16 residues. With 3 bases removed from V and 4 bases from J, the gap between germline ends came to 15 bases. This CDR3 reads CASSLVLTGLTGELFF. As DNA, the CDR3 is TGTGCCAGCAGCTTGGTGTTAACAGGGCTCACCGGGGAGCTGTTTTTT.

This clone was seen only a few times. V and J are TRBV5-4 and TRBJ1-6; a possible D gene is TRBD1 (5 bases). Trimming cost V 0 bases and J 8 bases, with 18 bases left between them. The V gene's germline CDR1 is SGHNT and CDR2 YYREEE (reference sequence). This CDR3 has 17 residues. In nucleotides, the CDR3 is TGTGCCAGCAGCTTGGATCCAGGGCGGATGGTGGATTCACCCCTCCACTTT. Translating it yields CASSLDPGRMVDSPLHF.

This clone was found a few times. The chain has TRBV9 and TRBJ1-2; 8 nucleotides align to TRBD1. Germline-derived CDR1 and CDR2 are SGDLS and YYNGEE. The ends lost 4 bases at V and 0 bases at J; junction bases unmatched: 2. The CDR3 extends over 14 amino acids. The CDR3 region is CASSRDRPNYGYTF. CDR3 nucleotides: TGTGCCAGCAGCCGGGACAGGCCTAACTATGGCTACACCTTC. The full variable domain, its missing parts supplied by reference TRBV9 and TRBJ1-2, is DSGVTQTPKHLITATGQRVTLRCSPRSGDLSVYWYQQSLDQGLQFLIQYYNGEERAKGNILERFSAQQFPDLHSELNLSSLELGDSALYFCASSRDRPNYGYTFGSGTRLTVV.

This clone occurred many times. V is TRBV28 and J is TRBJ1-4, with unresolved D. Trimming cost V 11 bases and J 7 bases, with 14 bases left between them. The CDR3 contains 12 residues. Germline CDR1 and CDR2: MDHEN and SYDVKM. The CDR3 spells CACKGEGEKLFF. CDR3 nucleotides: TGTGCCTGTAAGGGAGAGGGTGAAAAACTGTTTTTT.

This clone was seen a few times. This chain links TRBV2 with TRBJ1-2; no definite D call. Trimming shortened V by 7 bases and J by 4 bases, and 19 bases separated the two germline ends. This CDR3 is built from 15 residues. Germline CDR1 is SNHLY and CDR2 is FYNNEI. The CDR3 DNA sequence: TGTGCCAGCACCATTTTAAGAATCGGATCCTATGGCTACACCTTC. Its protein is CASTILRIGSYGYTF.

The J gene is TRBJ2-3, the V gene TRBV7-6, with TRBD2 identical over 7 bases. Germline assignment: CDR1 SGHVS and CDR2 FNYEAQ. The CDR3 runs to 16 residues. V was pared by 5 bases and J by 3 bases, with 11 bases of the junction left unmatched. CDR3 sequence: CASSPGGGVGTDTQYF. The CDR3 nucleotides read TGTGCCAGCAGCCCGGGAGGAGGGGTCGGGACAGATACGCAGTATTTT.

This clone was counted many times. This rearrangement joins TRBV9 to TRBJ2-3; 8 nucleotides align to TRBD2. Germline V lookup: CDR1 SGDLS, CDR2 YYNGEE. This CDR3 has 16 residues. Trimming at V came to 0 bases and at J to 2 bases, leaving 5 bases not matched to a gene. Here the CDR3 reads CASSVVAGGVTDTQYF. CDR3 coding DNA: TGTGCCAGCAGCGTAGTGGCCGGGGGGGTCACAGATACGCAGTATTTT.

The chain joins TRBV7-2 to TRBJ2-4; weak D call: TRBD1 (5 bases). The germline V and J ends were trimmed by 2 bases and 5 bases, with 10 bases remaining between them. Germline loops: CDR1 SGHTA, CDR2 FQGNSA. The CDR3 length is 14 residues. As DNA, the CDR3 is TGTGCCAGCAGCTTAAGGCAGGGCGAAAACATTCAGTACTTC. Translation: CASSLRQGENIQYF. Complete variable domain (other parts from reference TRBV7-2 and TRBJ2-4): GAGVSQSPSNKVTEKGKDVELRCDPISGHTALYWYRQSLGQGLEFLIYFQGNSAPDKSGLPSDRFSAERTGGSVSTLTIQRTQQEDSAVYLCASSLRQGENIQYFGAGTRLSVL.

This clone was counted only a few times. One end of the junction is discordant with germline, which a read error may explain. This rearrangement joins TRBV30 to TRBJ1-2, with D uncertain. Germline values: CDR1 GTSNPN, CDR2 SVGIG (reference sequence). The CDR3 is made up of 12 amino acids. The CDR3 sequence is CAWSEDRALGGF. In nucleotides, the CDR3 is TGTGCCTGGAGTGAGGATAGGGCTCTAGGTGGCTTC.

This clone has only a few counts. This chain uses TRBV7-2 with TRBJ2-7; 7 positions agree with TRBD1. Germline trimming cut 2 bases from V and 6 bases from J; bases unmatched to any gene: 13. The germline gives CDR1 SGHTA, CDR2 FQGNSA. CDR3 size: 16 residues. This chain's CDR3 is CASSLIRNRNRGEQYF. The CDR3 bases are TGTGCCAGCAGCTTAATTAGGAATCGTAACAGGGGCGAGCAGTACTTC.

This clone was counted ten times or more. The J gene is TRBJ2-2, the V gene TRBV15; D is uncertain. The CDR3 contains 15 residues. The V gene lost 0 bases and the J gene lost 10 bases, with 15 bases spanning the gap. Per the germline V gene, CDR1 is LNHNV and CDR2 is YYDKDF (reference sequence). CDR3 amino acids: CATSRDPRGSVELFF. CDR3 coding DNA: TGTGCCACCAGCAGAGACCCTAGAGGTTCCGTGGAGCTGTTTTTT.

This clone came up a few times. The V call is TRBV4-3, the J call TRBJ1-6; a possible D gene is TRBD1 (5 bases). Germline lookup yields CDR1 LGHNA and CDR2 YSLEER. The CDR3 has 15 residues. V was trimmed by 2 bases and J by 7 bases, leaving 12 bases between them. The CDR3 nucleotides read TGCGCCAGCAGCCAAACCAGGGAAACGAATTCACCCCTCCACTTT. Translating gives CASSQTRETNSPLHF.

This clone came up a few times. This chain links TRBV2 with TRBJ2-4; 9 bases agree with TRBD2. CDR3 length: 15 amino acids. The germline V gene has CDR1 SNHLY and CDR2 FYNNEI. After removal of 4 bases from V and 0 bases from J, the junction contained 1 base not matched to a gene. CDR3 loop: CASSVLAGAKNIQYF. The CDR3 nucleotides read TGTGCCAGCAGTGTACTAGCGGGAGCCAAAAACATTCAGTACTTC.

The V gene is TRBV7-2, the J gene TRBJ2-5; perhaps TRBD2 as D (6 bases). The CDR3 runs 14 residues. V was shortened by 6 bases and J by 4 bases, with 15 bases between the two germline ends. Germline V gene data show CDR1 as SGHTA and CDR2 as FQGNSA. The CDR3, as DNA: TGTGCCAGCAGTCCAGTCCGGGGAGGAGAGACCCAGTACTTC. Its protein is CASSPVRGGETQYF.

This chain joins TRBV13 and TRBJ2-7; 9 bases line up with TRBD1. Germline values: CDR1 PRHDT, CDR2 FYEKMQ (reference sequence). The V and J ends lost 2 bases and 2 bases, in that order; junction bases with no gene match: 4. The CDR3 has 15 amino acids. CDR3 coding DNA: TGTGCCAGCAGCTTATTACAGGGGGCCACCTACGAGCAGTACTTC. Translating it yields CASSLLQGATYEQYF.

Many counts were recorded for this clone. Within the sample, other DNA sequences also encode this same CDR3. V is TRBV28 and J is TRBJ2-2; TRBD1 matches 8 bases. V lost 4 bases to trimming and J lost 2 bases; unmatched junction nucleotides: 0. The CDR3 sequence is 14 residues long. CDR1 is MDHEN, CDR2 SYDVKM, per germline. Here the CDR3 DNA reads TGTGCCAGCAGTTCAGGGGGCAACACCGGGGAGCTGTTTTTT. Its protein is CASSSGGNTGELFF.

This clone was observed a few times. One end of the junction varies from germline; a read error may be responsible. V is TRBV20-1 and J is TRBJ2-7; possible D gene TRBD2, 5 bases. The CDR3 contains 10 residues. Germline V gene lookup returns CDR1 DFQATT and CDR2 SNEGSKA (reference sequence). CDR3 amino acids: CSARGNEQYF. The CDR3 DNA reads TGCAGTGCCAGAGGGAACGAGCAGTACTTC.

This chain connects TRBV5-4 to TRBJ2-5; 9 bases are shared with TRBD1. Trimming cost V 5 bases and J 5 bases; bases outside gene matches: 10. CDR3 length equals 15 residues. CDR1 is SGHNT and CDR2 is YYREEE in the germline V gene (reference sequence). CDR3: CASRRDRAPEETQYF. The CDR3 coding sequence is TGTGCCAGCAGGCGGGACAGGGCACCGGAGGAGACCCAGTACTTC.

This clone was detected only a few times. The chain uses TRBV4-1 and TRBJ2-5; TRBD2 aligns across 9 bases. Germline trimming cut 0 bases from V and 3 bases from J; bases unmatched to any gene: 8. CDR1 is MGHRA, CDR2 YSYEKL, per germline. The length of the CDR3 is 17 residues. The CDR3 spells CASSQDPVGGGEETQYF. The CDR3 DNA sequence: TGCGCCAGCAGCCAAGATCCAGTAGGCGGGGGGGAAGAGACCCAGTACTTC.

This clone occurred a few times. The rearrangement joins TRBV5-1 to TRBJ2-5, with 7 bases matching TRBD2. Germline trimming cut 1 base from V and 4 bases from J; bases unmatched to any gene: 1. The germline V gene encodes CDR1 SGHRS and CDR2 YFSETQ. The CDR3 runs 13 residues. CDR3 protein: CASSLSGVETQYF. The CDR3 DNA follows: TGCGCCAGCAGCTTGAGCGGGGTAGAGACCCAGTACTTC.

This clone was picked up many times. The chain is built from TRBV7-9 and TRBJ1-1; unclear D gene. Germline-derived CDR1 and CDR2 are SEHNR and FQNEAQ (reference sequence). V was shortened by 1 base and J by 4 bases, with 10 bases between the two germline ends. CDR3 length: 14 residues. CDR3 region: CASSLEAGPTEAFF. For the CDR3, the DNA is TGTGCCAGCAGCTTAGAGGCGGGCCCCACTGAAGCTTTCTTT.